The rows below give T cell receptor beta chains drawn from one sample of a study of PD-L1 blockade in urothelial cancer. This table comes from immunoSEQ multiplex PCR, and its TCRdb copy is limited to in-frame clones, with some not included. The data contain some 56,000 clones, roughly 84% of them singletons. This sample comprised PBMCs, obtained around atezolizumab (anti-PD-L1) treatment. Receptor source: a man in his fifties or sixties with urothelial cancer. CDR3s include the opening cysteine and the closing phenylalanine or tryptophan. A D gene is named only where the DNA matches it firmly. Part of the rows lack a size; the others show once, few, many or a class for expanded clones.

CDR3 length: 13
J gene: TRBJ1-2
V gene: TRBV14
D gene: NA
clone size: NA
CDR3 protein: CASSQDRGGLYTF
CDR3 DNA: TGTGCCAGCAGCCAAGATCGGGGGGGACTGTACACCTTC

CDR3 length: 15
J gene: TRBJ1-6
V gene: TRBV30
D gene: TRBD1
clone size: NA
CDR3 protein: CAWSVQGARNSPLHF
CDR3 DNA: TGTGCCTGGAGTGTACAGGGGGCGCGGAATTCACCCCTCCACTTT

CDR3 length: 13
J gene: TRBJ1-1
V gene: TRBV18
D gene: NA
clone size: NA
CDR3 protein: CASSSIQVTEAFF
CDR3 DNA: TGTGCCAGCTCATCAATACAGGTTACTGAAGCTTTCTTT

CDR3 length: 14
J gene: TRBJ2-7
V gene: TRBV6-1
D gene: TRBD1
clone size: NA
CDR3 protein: CASSLGQGTHEQYF
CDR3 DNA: TGTGCCAGCAGTTTGGGACAGGGGACCCACGAGCAGTACTTC

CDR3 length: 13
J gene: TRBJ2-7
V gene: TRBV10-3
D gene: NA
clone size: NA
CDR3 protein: CAISPDRTYEQYF
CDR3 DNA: TGTGCCATCAGTCCGGACAGAACCTACGAGCAGTACTTC

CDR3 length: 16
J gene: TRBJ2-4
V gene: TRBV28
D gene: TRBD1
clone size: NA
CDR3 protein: CASSRGGAVAKNIQYF
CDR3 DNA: TGTGCCAGCAGCCGAGGGGGCGCCGTAGCCAAAAACATTCAGTACTTC

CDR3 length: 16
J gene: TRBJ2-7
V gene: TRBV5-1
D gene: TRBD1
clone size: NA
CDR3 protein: CASGKTGTGGGYEQYF
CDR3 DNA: TGCGCCAGTGGGAAAACCGGGACAGGGGGCGGTTACGAGCAGTACTTC

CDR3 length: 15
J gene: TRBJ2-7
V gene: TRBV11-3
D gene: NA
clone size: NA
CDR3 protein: CASSPSGAHRIEQYF
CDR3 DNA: TGTGCCAGCAGCCCATCAGGGGCACATCGAATCGAGCAGTACTTC

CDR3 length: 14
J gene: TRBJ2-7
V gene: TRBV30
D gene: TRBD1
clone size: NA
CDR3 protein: CAWSVRRGNGEQYF
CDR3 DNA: TGTGCCTGGAGTGTACGCAGGGGGAACGGCGAGCAGTACTTC

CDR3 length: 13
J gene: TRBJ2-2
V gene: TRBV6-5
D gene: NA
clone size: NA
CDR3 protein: CASRSRGSGELFF
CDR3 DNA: TGTGCCAGCAGATCCAGGGGTTCCGGGGAGCTGTTTTTT

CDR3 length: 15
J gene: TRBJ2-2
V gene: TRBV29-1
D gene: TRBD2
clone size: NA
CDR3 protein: CSGIIAGGPGGELFF
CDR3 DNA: TGCAGCGGAATAATAGCGGGGGGGCCCGGCGGGGAGCTGTTTTTT

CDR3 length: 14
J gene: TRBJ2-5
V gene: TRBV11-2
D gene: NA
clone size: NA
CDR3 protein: CASSFGAGGETQYF
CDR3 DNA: TGTGCCAGCAGCTTTGGTGCAGGAGGGGAGACCCAGTACTTC

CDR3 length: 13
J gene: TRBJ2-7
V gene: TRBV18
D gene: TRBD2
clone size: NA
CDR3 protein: CASSPQAGDEQYF
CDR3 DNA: TGTGCCAGCTCACCCCAGGCGGGGGACGAGCAGTACTTC

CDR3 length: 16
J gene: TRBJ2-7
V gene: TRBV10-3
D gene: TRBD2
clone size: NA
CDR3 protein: CAISDAPFGGAYEQYF
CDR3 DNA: TGTGCCATCAGTGACGCGCCGTTTGGGGGGGCCTACGAGCAGTACTTC

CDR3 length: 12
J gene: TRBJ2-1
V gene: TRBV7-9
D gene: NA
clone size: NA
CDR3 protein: CASSASAGWQFF
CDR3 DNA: TGTGCCAGCAGCGCGTCGGCGGGGTGGCAGTTCTTC

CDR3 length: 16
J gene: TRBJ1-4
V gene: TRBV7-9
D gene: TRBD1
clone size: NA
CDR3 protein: CASRQGATSTNEKLFF
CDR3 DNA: TGTGCCAGCAGACAGGGGGCGACCTCAACTAATGAAAAACTGTTTTTT

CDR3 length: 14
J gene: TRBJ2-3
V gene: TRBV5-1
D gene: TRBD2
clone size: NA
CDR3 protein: CASSSGSSADTQYF
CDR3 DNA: TGCGCCAGCAGTAGCGGGAGTAGTGCAGATACGCAGTATTTT

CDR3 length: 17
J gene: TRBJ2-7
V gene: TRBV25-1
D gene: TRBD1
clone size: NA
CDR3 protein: CASSAGSGTGASYEQYF
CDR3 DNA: TGTGCCAGCAGTGCAGGATCCGGGACAGGGGCCTCCTACGAGCAGTACTTC

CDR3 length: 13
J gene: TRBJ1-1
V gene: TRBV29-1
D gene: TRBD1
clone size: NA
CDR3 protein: CSATGGDGTEAFF
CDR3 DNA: TGCAGCGCTACAGGGGGGGATGGGACTGAAGCTTTCTTT

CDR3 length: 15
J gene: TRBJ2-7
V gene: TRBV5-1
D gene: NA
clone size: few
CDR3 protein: CASSVGGLSSYEQYF
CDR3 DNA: TGCGCCAGCAGCGTGGGAGGACTTAGCTCCTACGAGCAGTACTTC